This T cell receptor beta chain comes out of a study of vaccination and CD4 T cells after COVID-19. Study-wide context: Each post-COVID sample was drawn after diagnosis, and the median interval was roughly 100 days (range 35 to 161).

Sequenced with the Oncomine TCR Beta short-read assay was DNA taken from cultured CD4+ T cells. TCRdb fed the PCR reads into MiXCR, producing one record per CDR3 protein. The sample includes about 5,400 distinct CDR3 sequences, roughly 66% of them seen just once. Sample treatment: roughly 10-day PBMC culture with coronavirus spike peptide pools or control peptides (ViraFEST assay). The collection of CD4+ T cells from the unexposed donor took place before the COVID-19 pandemic (2011-2018). This CDR3 contains 15 residues. V lost 1 base to trimming and J lost 0 bases, with 10 bases between them. The V gene's germline CDR1 is SGHTA and CDR2 FQGNSA. On this clonotype: Antigen specificity is unknown.

The chain recombines TRBV7-2 with TRBJ2-7, with D possibly called TRBD1 or TRBD2 (5 bases each). Sequenced input: CD4+ T cells from blood, cultured in vitro. This sequence was found in a human donor in good health. The CDR3 loop reads CASSLEAGSSYEQYF. CDR3 DNA sequence: TGTGCCAGCAGCTTAGAGGCAGGGAGCTCCTACGAGCAGTACTTC.